Below, one TCR beta chain is given with its context. No cognate antigen has been identified for it. Base qualities are not at hand, and no much larger clone is one base apart. The time point label here, explained by the study, means: neoterminal ileum biopsy at postoperative endoscopy, about 6 months after surgery. Adults with ileal or ileocolonic Crohn's disease and an indication for ileocolonic resection were eligible for inclusion. Whole ileal mucosal biopsies were kept frozen at -80 degrees C prior to DNA extraction. Genomic DNA was isolated from frozen whole biopsies using a TRizol-based method, and the DNA was quantified with a NanoDrop 2000 spectrophotometer. The data originate from a study of T cell repertoires in ileal Crohn's disease (dated 2019 in TCRdb). Broadly, across the study: The median duration of disease was approximately 8.3 years, and at the time of surgery 35% of patients were active smokers. Endoscopic postoperative recurrence was defined as a Rutgeerts score above i0. M6 samples consisted of neoterminal ileum biopsies collected during postoperative colonoscopy. Surgery was performed for a complication in all patients, with stricturing disease in roughly 60% and penetrating disease in approximately 40%. About half of the patients received postoperative therapy: some 12 received thiopurines and approximately 19 received anti-TNF agents. A total of approximately 170 mucosal samples from roughly 57 patients were sequenced, collected from several sites on the surgical specimen and at postoperative endoscopy. The study was conducted in parallel with a multicentre cohort built to find predictors of early endoscopic recurrence after ileocolonic resection. TCR repertoire analysis was done in some 60 Crohn's disease patients from a prospective multicentre cohort.

Roughly 500 nanograms of biopsy DNA per sample were submitted for commercial TCRB immunosequencing. Adaptive Biotechnology amplified CDR3 regions from genomic DNA with a two-step multiplex PCR that controlled for amplification bias. The first PCR used primers for every V and J gene segment; the second PCR added barcodes and Illumina adapters. CDR3 libraries were sequenced on an Illumina instrument. From the authors' description of their analysis: Analysis combined the vendor-provided pipelines with custom analysis of raw data in R/Bioconductor under R version 3.3.0. Clonality, which ranges from 0 to 1, was calculated as the inverse of the normalised Shannon entropy across all productive clones. High-frequency clones were defined as the share of the repertoire taken up by the top 100 clones, keeping only clones that passed a 95% confidence test. Overlap between samples was measured with the Morisita-Horn index, while repertoire diversity was measured with the Simpson index. TCRdb mirrors the immuneACCESS table, restricted to in-frame sequences. Some clones are absent from its copies; in checked studies, under half trace to an unresolved V gene, and the reason for the others is unknown. The DNA gave D and trimming, while V, J and clone size come from that table. In this sample the table shows more than 10,000 clones, around 80% of which occur a single time. The ten largest account for approximately 15% of the sample.

Beyond this particular receptor, the publication reports: Mucosal CD4 and CD8 T cells were sorted and sequenced only in a subgroup of patients, the size of which was not stated. The timing of postoperative endoscopy varied within the first year after surgery, and the median delay was around 6.9 months. Endoscopic recurrence was found to be associated with higher high-frequency clone percentages at surgery, and recurrence was observed in all patients with clonality above 26.8% (18/57). Compared with non-smokers, patients who were active smokers at surgery showed a significantly higher proportion of clonal expansions (25.9% vs 17.9%, p=0.02). More high-frequency clones were carried by sorted CD8 T cells than by CD4 T cells, suggesting that mucosal expansions were mainly CD8.

CDR3 length: 13 amino acids, cysteine to phenylalanine. The only DNA kept is the CDR3, 39 bases in frame from the first base. Cut back by 3 bases and 7 bases, the V and J ends lie 11 bases apart. From a lookup of the germline V gene, CDR1 and CDR2 are SGHRS and YFSETQ. The chain was built from TRBV5-1 and TRBJ2-1; a confident D gene designation cannot be given. Sequencing was performed on ileal tissue. The clonotype comes from an adult with Crohn's disease. The DNA sequence follows: TGCGCCAGCAGCTCCGACAATTTTAATGAGCAGTTCTTC. This codes for CASSSDNFNEQFF. Full variable domain (CDR3 extended with the reference TRBV5-1 and TRBJ2-1 proteins): KAGVTQTPRYLIKTRGQQVTLSCSPISGHRSVSWYQQTPGQGLQFLFEYFSETQRNKGNFPGRFSGRQFSNSRSEMNVSTLELGDSALYLCASSSDNFNEQFFGPGTRLTVL.